Listed below are T cell receptor beta chains from one sample, sequenced in a study of blood T cell repertoires in COVID-19. Generated by immunoSEQ multiplex PCR, the TCRdb table keeps only in-frame clones and is missing some. The sample carries over 10,000 clones, about 88% recorded once. The source material was peripheral blood. Source of these receptors: a human donor in a cohort sampled during active COVID-19. Each CDR3 is given with its conserved first and last residue. The D gene is left open where the match is weak. The size field is filled for only some rows; it gives once, few, many or a size class.

v_gene,abundance,j_gene,d_gene,CDR3aa,CDR3nt
TRBV29-1,-,TRBJ2-2,-,CSVSRGNTGELFF,TGCAGCGTTTCTAGGGGAAACACCGGGGAGCTGTTTTTT
TRBV5-8,-,TRBJ2-2,-,CASSPLGLNTGELFF,TGTGCCAGCAGCCCCTTGGGCTTAAACACCGGGGAGCTGTTTTTT
TRBV18,few,TRBJ1-1,TRBD1,CASSPGQGAEAFF,TGTGCCAGCTCACCAGGACAGGGGGCTGAAGCTTTCTTT
TRBV27,-,TRBJ1-1,TRBD1,CASSDTGATEAFF,TGTGCCAGCAGCGATACAGGGGCCACTGAAGCTTTCTTT
TRBV28,-,TRBJ2-7,-,CASSLSLSAYEQYF,TGTGCCAGCAGTTTATCTTTGTCTGCCTACGAGCAGTACTTC
TRBV27,-,TRBJ2-3,-,CASSLTETDTQYF,TGTGCCAGCAGTTTGACGGAGACAGATACGCAGTATTTT
TRBV6-5,once,TRBJ1-5,-,CASRPTGIGQPQHF,TGTGCCAGCAGACCTACAGGGATCGGTCAGCCCCAGCATTTT
TRBV9,once,TRBJ2-2,TRBD2,CASSVALGGVNTGELFF,TGTGCCAGCAGCGTAGCTCTTGGGGGGGTGAACACCGGGGAGCTGTTTTTT
TRBV5-1,-,TRBJ1-1,TRBD1,CASSVGRDRGLGAFF,TGCGCCAGCAGCGTGGGGAGGGACAGGGGGCTAGGAGCTTTCTTT
TRBV14,-,TRBJ1-2,-,CASSQDPGMGGYTF,TGTGCCAGCAGCCAAGACCCGGGGATGGGCGGCTACACCTTC
TRBV5-1,-,TRBJ2-1,TRBD1,CASSEGQELNEQFF,TGCGCCAGCAGCGAGGGACAGGAGCTCAATGAGCAGTTCTTC
TRBV21-1,few,TRBJ2-7,-,CASSKVEGKEAGKAYEQYF,TGTGCCAGCAGCAAAGTGGAGGGGAAGGAGGCGGGGAAGGCCTACGAGCAGTACTTC
TRBV5-1,-,TRBJ2-7,TRBD1,CASSLGQGGEQYF,TGCGCCAGCAGCTTGGGACAGGGCGGCGAGCAGTACTTC
TRBV6-4,-,TRBJ2-7,TRBD1,CASSKGQGGYEQYF,TGTGCCAGCAGTAAGGGACAGGGGGGATACGAGCAGTACTTC
TRBV7-9,once,TRBJ1-1,-,CASSSPEGRTEAFF,TGTGCCAGCAGCTCCCCAGAGGGCAGGACTGAAGCTTTCTTT
TRBV6-5,-,TRBJ1-2,-,CASSSTSQGNYGYTF,TGTGCCAGCAGTTCCACCTCACAGGGCAACTATGGCTACACCTTC
TRBV2,-,TRBJ1-1,-,CASTRDGSGTEAFF,TGTGCCAGCACTCGAGACGGCTCGGGGACTGAAGCTTTCTTT
TRBV5-5,-,TRBJ1-2,-,CASSLSPPDGYTF,TGTGCCAGCAGCTTGTCGCCGCCGGATGGCTACACCTTC
TRBV5-8,-,TRBJ1-5,-,CASSDLQGGALGRQPQHF,TGTGCCAGCAGCGACTTACAGGGAGGTGCTCTCGGGAGGCAGCCCCAGCATTTT
TRBV30,-,TRBJ1-2,TRBD1,CAWSGEGTANYGYTF,TGTGCCTGGAGCGGCGAAGGGACAGCTAACTATGGCTACACCTTC
TRBV27,-,TRBJ2-7,TRBD2,CASSFARASGYEQYF,TGTGCCAGCAGTTTCGCCCGGGCTAGCGGTTACGAGCAGTACTTC
TRBV11-2,-,TRBJ2-3,-,CASSLRGAGNPDTQYF,TGTGCCAGCAGCCTCCGGGGGGCAGGGAATCCAGATACGCAGTATTTT
TRBV7-2,-,TRBJ2-3,TRBD2,CASSFISGGADGQYF,TGTGCCAGCAGCTTTATAAGCGGGGGGGCAGATGGGCAGTATTTT
TRBV2,-,TRBJ2-3,TRBD1,CAGQGLASPDTQYF,TGTGCCGGACAGGGTCTTGCGAGCCCAGATACGCAGTATTTT
TRBV7-2,-,TRBJ2-2,TRBD1,CASSLGLTGTGLSGELFF,TGTGCCAGCAGCTTAGGATTGACCGGGACAGGGCTATCCGGGGAGCTGTTTTTT
TRBV30,-,TRBJ1-5,TRBD1,CAWSPRDRGPNQPQHF,TGTGCCTGGTCTCCCCGGGACAGGGGGCCCAATCAGCCCCAGCATTTT
TRBV11-2,-,TRBJ2-7,TRBD2,CASSFTSEGEQYF,TGTGCCAGCAGCTTTACTAGCGAGGGCGAGCAGTACTTC
TRBV4-1,-,TRBJ1-5,TRBD1,CASSQGQNSNQPQHF,TGCGCCAGCAGCCAGGGACAGAATAGCAATCAGCCCCAGCATTTT
TRBV15,-,TRBJ2-1,TRBD1,CATSRDQEGANEQFF,TGTGCTACCAGCAGAGATCAAGAGGGGGCCAATGAGCAGTTCTTC
TRBV11-1,-,TRBJ1-6,TRBD1,CASSFDRGGHSPLHF,TGTGCCAGCAGCTTCGACAGGGGTGGTCATTCACCCCTCCACTTT
TRBV5-4,-,TRBJ2-7,-,CASSSSGGGQPYEQYF,TGTGCCAGCAGCTCTTCGGGGGGGGGACAGCCCTACGAGCAGTACTTC
TRBV4-1,-,TRBJ2-1,TRBD2,CASSQRGSSYNEQFF,TGCGCCAGCAGCCAGCGGGGGAGCTCCTACAATGAGCAGTTCTTC
TRBV6-2/TRBV6-3,-,TRBJ2-7,TRBD2,CASSSLAASYEQYF,TGTGCCAGCAGTTCTCTAGCGGCATCCTACGAGCAGTACTTC
TRBV7-2,-,TRBJ2-5,-,CASSLAMTQYF,TGTGCCAGCAGCTTAGCCATGACCCAGTACTTC
TRBV2,once,TRBJ2-7,-,CASASPGSRGYHEQYF,TGTGCCAGCGCCTCTCCCGGGTCCCGGGGTTACCACGAGCAGTACTTC
TRBV19,-,TRBJ1-4,-,CASKERGGKTNEKLFF,TGTGCCAGTAAGGAACGGGGGGGCAAGACTAATGAAAAACTGTTTTTT
TRBV6-2/TRBV6-3,-,TRBJ2-1,-,CASSYSRDQGEQFF,TGTGCCAGCAGTTACTCAAGGGATCAGGGTGAGCAGTTCTTC
TRBV5-1,-,TRBJ2-7,TRBD2,CASSRETGGEQYF,TGCGCCAGCAGCCGGGAGACGGGGGGAGAGCAGTACTTC
TRBV6-2/TRBV6-3,-,TRBJ2-1,-,CASSPPEGSYNEQFF,TGTGCCAGCAGTCCGCCGGAGGGATCCTACAATGAGCAGTTCTTC
TRBV3-1/TRBV3-2,-,TRBJ1-2,-,CASSQDESGGGYGYTF,TGTGCCAGCAGCCAAGATGAGAGCGGGGGTGGCTATGGCTACACCTTC
TRBV2,-,TRBJ2-3,TRBD2,CASSEVGPAGGVGTDTQYF,TGTGCCAGCAGTGAAGTTGGTCCAGCGGGGGGCGTGGGCACAGATACGCAGTATTTT